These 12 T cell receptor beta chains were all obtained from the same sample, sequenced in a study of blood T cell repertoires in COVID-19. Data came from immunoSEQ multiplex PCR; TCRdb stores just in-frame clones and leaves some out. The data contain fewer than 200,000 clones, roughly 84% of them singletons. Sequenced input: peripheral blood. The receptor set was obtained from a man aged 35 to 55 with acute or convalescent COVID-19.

CDR3 nucleotide sequence: TGTGCCAGCAGTTCGAGGGCGGGGGCCCAATCCTACGAGCAGTACTTC. Protein sequence: CASSSRAGAQSYEQYF. The chain carries TRBV6-2 or TRBV6-3 and TRBJ2-7; a weak D match, TRBD2 (7 bases). Germline V gives CDR1 MNHEY, CDR2 SVGEGT. This CDR3 has 16 amino acids. V lost 4 bases and J lost 1, with 17 bases in between.

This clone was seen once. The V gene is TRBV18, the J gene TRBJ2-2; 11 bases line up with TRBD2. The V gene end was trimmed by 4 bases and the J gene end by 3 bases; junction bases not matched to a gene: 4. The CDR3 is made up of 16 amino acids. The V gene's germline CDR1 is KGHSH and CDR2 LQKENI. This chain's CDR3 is CASSQSLAGDTGELFF. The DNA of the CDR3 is TGTGCCAGCTCACAGTCACTAGCGGGGGACACCGGGGAGCTGTTTTTT.

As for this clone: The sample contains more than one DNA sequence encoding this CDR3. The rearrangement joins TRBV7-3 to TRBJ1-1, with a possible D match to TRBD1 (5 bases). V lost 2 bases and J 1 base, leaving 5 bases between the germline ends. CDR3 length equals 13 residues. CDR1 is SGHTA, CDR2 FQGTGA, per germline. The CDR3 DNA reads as TGTGCCAGCAGCTTAGACAGGAACACTGAAGCTTTCTTT. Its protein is CASSLDRNTEAFF. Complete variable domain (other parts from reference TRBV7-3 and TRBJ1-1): GAGVSQTPSNKVTEKGKYVELRCDPISGHTALYWYRQSLGQGPEFLIYFQGTGAADDSGLPNDRFFAVRPEGSVSTLKIQRTERGDSAVYLCASSLDRNTEAFFGQGTRLTVV.

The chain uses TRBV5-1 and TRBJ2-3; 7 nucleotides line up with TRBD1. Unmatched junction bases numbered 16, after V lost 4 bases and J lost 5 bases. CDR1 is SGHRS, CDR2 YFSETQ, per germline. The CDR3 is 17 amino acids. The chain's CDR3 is CASSRIGTVAGGDTQYF. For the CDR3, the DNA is TGCGCCAGCAGCCGAATTGGGACAGTCGCTGGGGGAGATACGCAGTATTTT.

The CDR3 protein is CASSSLAETQETQYF. In DNA, the CDR3 is TGTGCCAGCAGTTCTTTAGCGGAGACCCAAGAGACCCAGTACTTC. This chain links TRBV27 with TRBJ2-5; D possibly corresponds to TRBD2 (6 bases). Germline lookup yields CDR1 MNHEY and CDR2 SMNVEV (reference sequence). Trimming stripped 4 bases from V and 1 base from J, with 13 bases between. The CDR3 loop spans 15 amino acids.

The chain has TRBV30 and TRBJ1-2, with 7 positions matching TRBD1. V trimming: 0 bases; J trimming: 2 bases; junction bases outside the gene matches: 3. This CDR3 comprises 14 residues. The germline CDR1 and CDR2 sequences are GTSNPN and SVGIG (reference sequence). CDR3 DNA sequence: TGTGCCTGGAGTGTACAGGGGCCCAACTATGGCTACACCTTC. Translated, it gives CAWSVQGPNYGYTF.

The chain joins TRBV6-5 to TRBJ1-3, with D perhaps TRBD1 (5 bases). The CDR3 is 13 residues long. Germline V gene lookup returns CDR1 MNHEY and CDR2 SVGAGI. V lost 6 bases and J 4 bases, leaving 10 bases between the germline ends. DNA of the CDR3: TGTGCCAGCAGGGACACCTTCGGAAACACCATATATTTT. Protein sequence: CASRDTFGNTIYF.

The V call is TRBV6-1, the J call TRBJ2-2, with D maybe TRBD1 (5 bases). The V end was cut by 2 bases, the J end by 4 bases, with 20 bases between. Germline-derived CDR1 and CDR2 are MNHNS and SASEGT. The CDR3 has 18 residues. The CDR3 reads CASSEIQGRSWSTGELFF. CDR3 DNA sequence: TGTGCCAGCAGTGAAATTCAGGGCCGAAGTTGGAGCACCGGGGAGCTGTTTTTT.

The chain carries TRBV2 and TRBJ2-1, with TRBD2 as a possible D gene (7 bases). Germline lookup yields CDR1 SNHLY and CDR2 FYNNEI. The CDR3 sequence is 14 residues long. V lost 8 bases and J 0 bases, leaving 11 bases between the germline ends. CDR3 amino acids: CASQRGGSYNEQFF. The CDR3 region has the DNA TGTGCCAGCCAAAGGGGGGGCTCCTACAATGAGCAGTTCTTC.

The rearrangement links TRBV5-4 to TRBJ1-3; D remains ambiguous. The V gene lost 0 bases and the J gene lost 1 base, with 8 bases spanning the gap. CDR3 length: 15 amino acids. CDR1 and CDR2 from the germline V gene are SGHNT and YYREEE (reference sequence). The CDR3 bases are TGTGCCAGCAGCTTGGCCGGAGGGTCTGGAAACACCATATATTTT. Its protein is CASSLAGGSGNTIYF.

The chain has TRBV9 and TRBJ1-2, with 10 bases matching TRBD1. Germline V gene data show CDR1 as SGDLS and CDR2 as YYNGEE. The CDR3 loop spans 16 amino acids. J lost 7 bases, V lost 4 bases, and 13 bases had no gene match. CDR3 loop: CASSPSSGTGASGYTF. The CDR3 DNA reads TGTGCCAGCAGCCCATCATCCGGGACAGGGGCGAGTGGCTACACCTTC. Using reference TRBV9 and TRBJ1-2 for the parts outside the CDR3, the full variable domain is DSGVTQTPKHLITATGQRVTLRCSPRSGDLSVYWYQQSLDQGLQFLIQYYNGEERAKGNILERFSAQQFPDLHSELNLSSLELGDSALYFCASSPSSGTGASGYTFGSGTRLTVV.

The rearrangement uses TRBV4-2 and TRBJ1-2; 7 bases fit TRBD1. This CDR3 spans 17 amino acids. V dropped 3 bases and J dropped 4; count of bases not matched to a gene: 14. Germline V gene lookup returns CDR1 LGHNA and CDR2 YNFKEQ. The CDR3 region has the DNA TGTGCCAGCAGCCAGAACACATACAGGGGCCGGGTCTATGGCTACACCTTC. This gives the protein CASSQNTYRGRVYGYTF.